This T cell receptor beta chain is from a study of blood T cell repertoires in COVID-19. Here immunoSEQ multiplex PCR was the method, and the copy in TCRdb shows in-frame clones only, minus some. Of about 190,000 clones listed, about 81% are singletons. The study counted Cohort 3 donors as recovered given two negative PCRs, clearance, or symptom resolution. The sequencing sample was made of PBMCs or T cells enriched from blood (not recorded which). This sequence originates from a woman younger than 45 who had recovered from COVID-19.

CDR3 in amino acids: CASSPAGGDSTDTQYF. CDR3 coding DNA: TGTGCCAGCAGCCCCGCGGGCGGGGACTCCACAGATACGCAGTATTTT. The V call is TRBV9, the J call TRBJ2-3, with a weak D call TRBD2 (6 bases). Germline CDR1 SGDLS, CDR2 YYNGEE. CDR3 length: 16 amino acids. V was cut by 4 bases and J by 2 bases, with 17 bases left in between. The variable domain in full, with the rest retrieved from reference TRBV9 and TRBJ2-3, is DSGVTQTPKHLITATGQRVTLRCSPRSGDLSVYWYQQSLDQGLQFLIQYYNGEERAKGNILERFSAQQFPDLHSELNLSSLELGDSALYFCASSPAGGDSTDTQYFGPGTRLTVL.